This TCR beta chain is from a study of somatic mutations in cytotoxic T cells in rheumatoid arthritis. Overall study results and limits: Exceedance of 20% of CD8+ cells by the largest CD8+ clone occurred in 8 of 65 patients.

Measured with immunoSEQ multiplex PCR; TCRdb has only the in-frame clones, and not every one. In the table there are fewer than 20,000 clones, 73% of which are singletons. Concerning this clone: Its antigen remains unidentified.

Trimming shortened V by 5 bases and J by 0 bases, and 14 bases separated the two germline ends. The CDR3 covers 15 residues. CDR1 and CDR2 from the germline V gene are MNHNS and SASEGT. Source material: CD8+ T cells sorted from blood. This sequence was found in a woman aged 55 to 70 in good health. The rearrangement links TRBV6-1 to TRBJ2-7, with D possibly TRBD1 on 6 matching bases. This CDR3 is CASSPIDRSSYEQYF. The CDR3 coding sequence is TGTGCCAGCAGTCCCATAGACAGGAGCTCCTACGAGCAGTACTTC.